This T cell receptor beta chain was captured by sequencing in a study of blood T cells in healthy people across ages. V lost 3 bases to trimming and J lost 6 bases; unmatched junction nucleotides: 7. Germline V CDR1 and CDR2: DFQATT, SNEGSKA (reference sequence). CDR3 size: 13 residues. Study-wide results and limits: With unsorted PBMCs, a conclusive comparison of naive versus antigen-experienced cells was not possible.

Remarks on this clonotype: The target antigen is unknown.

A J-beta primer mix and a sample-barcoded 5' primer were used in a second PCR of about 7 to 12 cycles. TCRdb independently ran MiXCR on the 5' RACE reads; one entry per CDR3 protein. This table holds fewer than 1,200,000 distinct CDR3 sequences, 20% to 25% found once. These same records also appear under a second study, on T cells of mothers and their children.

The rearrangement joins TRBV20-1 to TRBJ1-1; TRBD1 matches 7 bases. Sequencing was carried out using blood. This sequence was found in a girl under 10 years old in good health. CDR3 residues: CSASRGRFSEAFF. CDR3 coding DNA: TGCAGTGCTAGTAGGGGGCGTTTCTCTGAAGCTTTCTTT.